The 7 T cell receptor beta chains presented below share a single source sample, sequenced in a study of cytomegalovirus exposure and HLA in healthy donors. The PCR was carried out with 60 Vbeta primers and 13 Jbeta primers. The table came from immunoSEQ multiplex PCR; TCRdb's copy has only in-frame clones and leaves some out. The repertoire holds 100,000 to 150,000 clones, with roughly 80% as singletons. Input material: PBMCs. These receptors were taken from a man aged 35-49 years in good health and CMV-seronegative.

The chain employs TRBV28 and TRBJ2-7; 7 bases fit TRBD1. The V and J ends lost 6 bases and 5 bases, in that order; junction bases with no gene match: 13. Germline-derived CDR1 and CDR2 are MDHEN and SYDVKM. The CDR3 sequence is 15 residues long. CDR3 in DNA: TGTGCCAGCAGCTCCCCGACAGGGTTGGGAAACGAGCAGTACTTC. This codes for CASSSPTGLGNEQYF.

The chain joins TRBV7-9 to TRBJ2-2; 9 bases are shared with TRBD2. J gave up 0 bases and V 5 bases, and 4 bases lay outside the gene matches. The CDR3 runs to 16 residues. Per the germline V gene, CDR1 is SEHNR and CDR2 is FQNEAQ (reference sequence). The CDR3 protein is CASSPWTSANTGELFF. Written as DNA, the CDR3 is TGTGCCAGCAGCCCCTGGACTAGCGCGAACACCGGGGAGCTGTTTTTT. Variable domain in full (rest from reference TRBV7-9 and TRBJ2-2): DTGVSQNPRHKITKRGQNVTFRCDPISEHNRLYWYRQTLGQGPEFLTYFQNEAQLEKSRLLSDRFSAERPKGSFSTLEIQRTEQGDSAMYLCASSPWTSANTGELFFGEGSRLTVL.

V is TRBV2 and J is TRBJ2-3; 9 bases are shared with TRBD2. Germline CDR1 is SNHLY and CDR2 is FYNNEI. V was pared by 7 bases and J by 2 bases, with 7 bases of the junction left unmatched. The CDR3 is 15 amino acids. CDR3 sequence: CASKLAGGITDTQYF. CDR3 bases: TGTGCCAGCAAGCTCGCGGGAGGGATCACAGATACGCAGTATTTT.

The J gene is TRBJ2-1, the V gene TRBV19; D possibly corresponds to TRBD2 (5 bases). Germline assignment: CDR1 LNHDA and CDR2 SQIVND (reference sequence). There are 17 residues in the CDR3. V lost 5 bases and J 0 bases, leaving 17 bases between the germline ends. This CDR3 is CASSVGPAESSYNEQFF. CDR3 sequence (DNA): TGTGCCAGTAGTGTGGGCCCAGCGGAAAGCTCCTACAATGAGCAGTTCTTC.

This chain connects TRBV7-9 to TRBJ2-7, with TRBD2 as a possible D gene (5 bases). V was trimmed by 6 bases and J by 0 bases, leaving 12 bases between them. The CDR3 has 14 residues. Germline loops: CDR1 SEHNR, CDR2 FQNEAQ (reference sequence). CDR3 in amino acids: CASSSTGISYEQYF. The DNA of the CDR3 is TGTGCCAGCAGTAGTACGGGGATCTCCTACGAGCAGTACTTC.

The rearrangement uses TRBV5-1 and TRBJ2-1; 11 nucleotides agree with TRBD1. V trimming: 4 bases; J trimming: 8 bases; junction bases outside the gene matches: 5. This CDR3 has 14 residues. CDR1 is SGHRS and CDR2 is YFSETQ in the germline V gene. The CDR3 reads CASSMGQGVDEQFF. CDR3 nucleotides: TGCGCCAGCAGCATGGGACAGGGGGTCGATGAGCAGTTCTTC. Combining the CDR3 with reference TRBV5-1 and TRBJ2-1 gives the whole variable domain KAGVTQTPRYLIKTRGQQVTLSCSPISGHRSVSWYQQTPGQGLQFLFEYFSETQRNKGNFPGRFSGRQFSNSRSEMNVSTLELGDSALYLCASSMGQGVDEQFFGPGTRLTVL.

This clone was recorded only once. V and J are TRBV7-2 and TRBJ1-5; the D gene is possibly TRBD1 (5 bases). The CDR3 totals 14 residues. Trimming took off 4 bases at V and 4 bases at J, with 11 bases between the two ends. Germline V lookup: CDR1 SGHTA, CDR2 FQGNSA. The CDR3 protein is CASSSLGRNQPQHF. CDR3 nucleotide sequence: TGTGCCAGCAGCTCCTTGGGGCGGAATCAGCCCCAGCATTTT.